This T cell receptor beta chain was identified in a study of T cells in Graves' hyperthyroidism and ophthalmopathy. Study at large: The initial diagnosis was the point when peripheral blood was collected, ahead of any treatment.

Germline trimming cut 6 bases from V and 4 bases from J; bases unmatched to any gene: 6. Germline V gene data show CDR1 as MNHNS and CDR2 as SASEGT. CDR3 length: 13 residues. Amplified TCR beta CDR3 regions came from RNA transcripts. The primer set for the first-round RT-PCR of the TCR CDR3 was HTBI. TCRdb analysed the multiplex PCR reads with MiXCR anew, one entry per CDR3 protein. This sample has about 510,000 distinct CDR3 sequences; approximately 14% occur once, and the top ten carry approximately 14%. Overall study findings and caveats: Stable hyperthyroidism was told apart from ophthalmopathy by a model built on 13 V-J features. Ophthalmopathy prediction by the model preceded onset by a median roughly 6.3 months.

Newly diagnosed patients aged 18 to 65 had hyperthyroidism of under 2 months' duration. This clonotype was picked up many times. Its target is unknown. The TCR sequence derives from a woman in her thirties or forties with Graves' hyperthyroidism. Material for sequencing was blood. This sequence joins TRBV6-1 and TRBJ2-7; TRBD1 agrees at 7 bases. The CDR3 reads CASRGTVGYEQYF. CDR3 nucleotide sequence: TGTGCCAGCAGGGGGACAGTAGGTTACGAGCAGTACTTC.